This TCR beta chain was captured in a study of vaccination and CD4 T cells after COVID-19. Study information: The study collected post-vaccine samples a median 72 days after dose two, with a range of 14 to 241. Each control culture was treated with a CEFX pool, an HIV-1 Nef pool, or no peptide.

Points on this clonotype: The antigen is not known.

As for treatment: approximately 9-day PBMC culture with coronavirus spike peptide pools or control peptides (ViraFEST assay). Via ViraFEST, peptide pools expanded antigen-specific T cells before TCR sequencing. Once obtained from cultured CD4+ T cells, the DNA was sequenced using the Oncomine TCR Beta short-read assay. TCRdb reprocessed the PCR reads with MiXCR, giving one entry per CDR3 protein. The sample lists about 14,000 distinct CDR3 sequences, 61% occurring once. This receptor was obtained from a human donor who had recovered from COVID-19. Sequencing was carried out using CD4+ T cells from blood, cultured in vitro.

As DNA, the CDR3 is TGCAGTGCTAGAGAGCGGGAGTTAATCAGGGAGCAGTTCTTC. This sequence encodes CSARERELIREQFF. This chain uses TRBV20-1 with TRBJ2-1, with 7 positions matching TRBD2. Germline values: CDR1 DFQATT, CDR2 SNEGSKA (reference sequence). CDR3 size: 14 residues. J gave up 10 bases and V 0 bases, and 9 bases lay outside the gene matches.